Following are 16 T cell receptor beta chains from one sample sequenced in a study of OX40 agonist ivuxolimab in advanced cancers. TCRdb keeps only in-frame clones here, not all; method: immunoSEQ multiplex PCR. Here the sample spans approximately 99,000 clones, less than 90% being singletons. This specimen was CD4+ or CD8+ T cells sorted from blood, taken in a trial of the OX40 agonist ivuxolimab. All receptors come from an adult with an advanced solid tumor such as melanoma, head and neck, liver or kidney cancer.

This clone was detected only a few times. The V gene is TRBV7-2, the J gene TRBJ1-2; D is ambiguous. Trimming removed 1 base from V and 5 bases from J, with 8 bases in between. This CDR3 is 13 amino acids long. Germline CDR1 SGHTA, CDR2 FQGNSA. Here the CDR3 DNA reads TGTGCCAGCAGCTTAGGTGGTGGGTATGGCTACACCTTC. It specifies CASSLGGGYGYTF.

The genes are TRBV4-2 and TRBJ2-5; possible D gene TRBD2, 6 bases. This CDR3 region has 17 residues. Germline V gene sequence: CDR1 LGHNA, CDR2 YNFKEQ. Trimming pared 0 bases from V and 4 bases from J, leaving 18 bases between. CDR3 bases: TGTGCCAGCAGCCAAGATTACGTCTACGGGGGAGGAGAGACCCAGTACTTC. Its translation is CASSQDYVYGGGETQYF.

The CDR3, as DNA: TGTGCCAGCAGCGTGGCGGGGACCTCCTACAATGAGCAGTTCTTC. Its protein product is CASSVAGTSYNEQFF. The rearrangement uses TRBV9 and TRBJ2-1; a weak D match, TRBD2 (6 bases). V was cut by 2 bases and J by 0 bases, with 9 bases left in between. The CDR3 is 15 residues long. The germline V gene has CDR1 SGDLS and CDR2 YYNGEE.

The chain uses TRBV30 and TRBJ1-5; D perhaps matches TRBD1 (5 bases). V lost 1 base, J lost 0 bases, and 13 bases lay in between. This CDR3 has 16 amino acids. Germline values: CDR1 GTSNPN, CDR2 SVGIG (reference sequence). CDR3 DNA sequence: TGTGCCTGGAGTGGACAGCTCCCCCTTAGCAATCAGCCCCAGCATTTT. It specifies CAWSGQLPLSNQPQHF.

This clone was detected once. The chain links TRBV6-6 to TRBJ2-7; unclear D gene. V was cut by 2 bases and J by 0 bases, with 8 bases left in between. The CDR3 is 14 amino acids. Germline lookup yields CDR1 MNHNY and CDR2 SVGAGI (reference sequence). Here the CDR3 reads CASSYVLVSYEQYF. The CDR3 DNA follows: TGTGCCAGCAGTTACGTTCTAGTCTCCTACGAGCAGTACTTC.

V and J are TRBV6-5 and TRBJ1-4, with 8 bases aligning to TRBD1. V gave up 5 bases and J gave up 8 bases; unmatched junction bases: 7. The V gene's germline CDR1 is MNHEY and CDR2 SVGAGI. This CDR3 spans 14 amino acids. The CDR3, as DNA: TGTGCCAGCAGTACCGGACAGGGCCGCGAAAAACTGTTTTTT. It specifies CASSTGQGREKLFF.

The chain employs TRBV10-1 and TRBJ2-7; a possible D gene is TRBD2 (6 bases). Trimming stripped 3 bases from V and 4 bases from J, with 13 bases between. CDR3 length: 14 residues. Germline-derived CDR1 and CDR2 are WNHNN and SYGVQD (reference sequence). The CDR3 loop is CASSDGGERYEQYF. The CDR3 DNA sequence: TGCGCCAGCAGTGACGGCGGGGAACGTTACGAGCAGTACTTC.

The rearrangement links TRBV7-8 to TRBJ1-1, with D possibly matching TRBD1 (6 bases). CDR3 size: 17 residues. Trimming pared 0 bases from V and 4 bases from J, leaving 18 bases between. The germline V gene has CDR1 SGHVS and CDR2 FQNEAQ. CDR3 residues: CASSLAVTGSIVTEAFF. In DNA form, the CDR3 reads TGTGCCAGCAGCTTAGCGGTGACAGGCTCCATTGTCACTGAAGCTTTCTTT.

The chain uses TRBV14 and TRBJ2-5; 11 positions match TRBD1. CDR1 is SGHDN, CDR2 FVKESK, per germline. V gave up 5 bases and J gave up 5 bases; unmatched junction bases: 4. The CDR3 has 14 amino acids. CDR3 bases: TGTGCCAGCAGCTCCCGGACAGGGGGCGAGACCCAGTACTTC. The encoded protein is CASSSRTGGETQYF. Full variable domain (rest looked up from reference TRBV14 and TRBJ2-5): EAGVTQFPSHSVIEKGQTVTLRCDPISGHDNLYWYRRVMGKEIKFLLHFVKESKQDESGMPNNRFLAERTGGTYSTLKVQPAELEDSGVYFCASSSRTGGETQYFGPGTRLLVL.

The rearrangement links TRBV13 to TRBJ1-3, with D hard to call. Trimming took 0 bases from V and 4 from J, leaving 10 bases between them. The CDR3 has 15 amino acids. Germline lookup yields CDR1 PRHDT and CDR2 FYEKMQ (reference sequence). The CDR3 loop is CASSLGRLRGNTIYF. The DNA for the CDR3 is TGTGCCAGCAGCTTAGGCCGGCTTAGGGGAAACACCATATATTTT.

The chain has TRBV11-2 and TRBJ1-5, with D possibly matching TRBD1 (5 bases). This CDR3 is built from 15 residues. Germline V gene lookup returns CDR1 SGHAT and CDR2 FQNNGV. Trimming took 0 bases from V and 7 from J, leaving 13 bases between them. CDR3 loop: CASSLDRVGRQPQHF. The CDR3 DNA reads as TGTGCCAGCAGCTTAGACAGGGTCGGACGGCAGCCCCAGCATTTT. Complete variable domain (other parts from reference TRBV11-2 and TRBJ1-5): EAGVAQSPRYKIIEKRQSVAFWCNPISGHATLYWYQQILGQGPKLLIQFQNNGVVDDSQLPKDRFSAERLKGVDSTLKIQPAKLEDSAVYLCASSLDRVGRQPQHFGDGTRLSIL.

J is TRBJ1-2 and V is TRBV6-5; TRBD1 is a possible D gene (6 bases). The V end lost 5 bases, the J end lost 4 bases, and 17 bases lay between the germline ends. Germline-derived CDR1 and CDR2 are MNHEY and SVGAGI. The CDR3 covers 15 residues. This chain's CDR3 is CASSPSGGASYGYTF. CDR3 sequence (DNA): TGTGCCAGCAGTCCATCGGGGGGCGCATCCTATGGCTACACCTTC.

This chain uses TRBV30 with TRBJ1-2; the match to TRBD1 covers 8 bases. The CDR3 runs to 13 residues. The germline V gene has CDR1 GTSNPN and CDR2 SVGIG (reference sequence). The junction had 3 bases not matched to a gene; V was cut back by 2 bases and J by 4 bases. This CDR3 is CAWSTGGSYGYTF. The CDR3 region has the DNA TGTGCCTGGAGTACAGGGGGAAGCTATGGCTACACCTTC.

This clone was seen more than once but under ten times. The rearrangement joins TRBV6-1 to TRBJ1-5; possibly TRBD1 for D (5 bases). The CDR3 is 15 residues long. Germline CDR1 MNHNS, CDR2 SASEGT. The V gene lost 6 bases and the J gene lost 3 bases, with 15 bases spanning the gap. This chain's CDR3 is CASSERGRVNQPQHF. CDR3 bases: TGTGCCAGCAGCGAGAGGGGCAGGGTCAATCAGCCCCAGCATTTT.

The V gene is TRBV6-5, the J gene TRBJ2-7; the D gene could be TRBD1 or TRBD2 (6 bases each). Between the trimmed V and J ends, which lost 5 bases and 0 bases, there was a span of 14 bases. This CDR3 is built from 15 residues. CDR1 is MNHEY and CDR2 is SVGAGI in the germline V gene. The CDR3 DNA follows: TGTGCCAGCAGTCCCCGGGGGCTTAGCTCCTACGAGCAGTACTTC. It is translated as CASSPRGLSSYEQYF.

CDR3 amino acids: CASSLVQLGGAAFF. The CDR3 bases are TGTGCCAGCAGCTTAGTTCAGTTGGGAGGTGCAGCTTTCTTT. The J gene is TRBJ1-1, the V gene TRBV13; D gene unclear. CDR3 length equals 14 residues. V was clipped by 1 base and J by 10 bases, with 16 bases between them. The germline V gene has CDR1 PRHDT and CDR2 FYEKMQ (reference sequence).